Following are 30 T cell receptor beta chains from one sample sequenced in a study of blood T cell repertoires in COVID-19 (dated by TCRdb to the early 2020s). The protocol used for the library was the immunoSEQ multiplex PCR assay. The table comes from immuneACCESS by way of TCRdb, which keeps in-frame sequences with V and J called. Part of the clones is missing from these tables; in studies checked, under half for an unresolved V gene and the rest for unknown reasons. This sample lists around 250,000 clones; 80% to 85% were detected once. Jointly, the top ten make up about 1.5% of the sample. What was sequenced was peripheral blood. These receptors all come from a woman in her thirties or forties who had recovered from COVID-19.

V usage is TRBV5-4 and J usage is TRBJ2-5; D gene unclear. This CDR3 is built from 13 residues. Germline assignment: CDR1 SGHNT and CDR2 YYREEE (reference sequence). V lost 2 bases to trimming and J lost 5 bases, with 10 bases between them. CDR3 loop: CASSFAPQETQYF. The CDR3 coding sequence is TGTGCCAGCAGCTTCGCCCCCCAGGAGACCCAGTACTTC. Filled out from reference TRBV5-4 and TRBJ2-5, the complete variable domain reads ETGVTQSPTHLIKTRGQQVTLRCSSQSGHNTVSWYQQALGQGPQFIFQYYREEENGRGNFPPRFSGLQFPNYSSELNVNALELDDSALYLCASSFAPQETQYFGPGTRLLVL.

The gene calls are TRBV7-2 and TRBJ1-4; the D gene is possibly TRBD1 (6 bases). CDR3 length: 17 residues. The germline V gene encodes CDR1 SGHTA and CDR2 FQGNSA. V dropped 5 bases and J dropped 0 bases, with 16 bases sitting between them. The CDR3 reads CASSGYRAPTTNEKLFF. In DNA form, the CDR3 reads TGTGCCAGCAGCGGATACAGGGCACCCACAACTAATGAAAAACTGTTTTTT.

This chain's CDR3 is CASSLAGKETQYF. The CDR3 DNA sequence: TGTGCCAGCAGTTTAGCGGGGAAAGAGACCCAGTACTTC. V and J are TRBV5-4 and TRBJ2-5; 8 nucleotides line up with TRBD2. Germline V gene lookup returns CDR1 SGHNT and CDR2 YYREEE (reference sequence). The CDR3 is made up of 13 amino acids. Losses at the gene ends were 5 bases for V and 3 bases for J; bases not matched to a gene: 3. The variable domain in full, completed from reference TRBV5-4 and TRBJ2-5, reads ETGVTQSPTHLIKTRGQQVTLRCSSQSGHNTVSWYQQALGQGPQFIFQYYREEENGRGNFPPRFSGLQFPNYSSELNVNALELDDSALYLCASSLAGKETQYFGPGTRLLVL.

This clone was observed a handful of times. This rearrangement joins TRBV6-5 to TRBJ1-6, with D uncertain. V was shortened by 4 bases and J by 8 bases, with 18 bases between the two germline ends. In germline, CDR1 is MNHEY, CDR2 SVGAGI. The CDR3 extends over 16 amino acids. The CDR3 region is CASSSRREVKDSPLHF. CDR3 nucleotides: TGTGCCAGCAGTTCGAGACGGGAGGTGAAAGATTCACCCCTCCACTTT.

The chain joins TRBV18 to TRBJ1-1, with a possible D match to TRBD1 (5 bases). Germline V gives CDR1 KGHSH, CDR2 LQKENI. The CDR3 has 15 amino acids. V shed 3 bases and J shed 0 bases, with 11 bases lying between them. CDR3 amino acids: CASSPVDRMNTEAFF. The DNA of the CDR3 is TGTGCCAGCTCACCTGTCGACAGAATGAACACTGAAGCTTTCTTT.

This clone was found a few times. One end of the junction is discordant with germline, which a read error may explain. V is TRBV12-3 or TRBV12-4 and J is TRBJ2-6; a possible D gene is TRBD2 (6 bases). The CDR3 spans 12 residues. The CDR3 spells CASSLGGNVLTF. The CDR3 nucleotides are TGTGCCAGCAGCCTCGGGGGCAACGTCCTGACTTTC.

CDR3: CASSLLGTGDEKLFF. CDR3 coding DNA: TGTGCCAGCAGCTTGCTAGGGACAGGGGATGAAAAACTGTTTTTT. The rearrangement uses TRBV5-6 and TRBJ1-4; TRBD1 aligns across 10 bases. The length of the CDR3 is 15 residues. V dropped 1 base and J dropped 6; count of bases not matched to a gene: 3. Germline lookup yields CDR1 SGHDT and CDR2 YYEEEE.

The rearrangement joins TRBV20-1 to TRBJ2-3; 7 nucleotides agree with TRBD1. The V and J ends lost 3 bases and 0 bases, in that order; junction bases with no gene match: 9. Germline V lookup: CDR1 DFQATT, CDR2 SNEGSKA (reference sequence). This CDR3 region has 16 residues. The CDR3: CSASPRDRLSTDTQYF. In nucleotides, the CDR3 is TGCAGTGCTAGTCCTAGGGACAGACTTAGCACAGATACGCAGTATTTT.

The gene calls are TRBV29-1 and TRBJ1-5, with 11 bases matching TRBD1. V shed 4 bases and J 4 bases; nucleotides not matched to a gene: 3. CDR1 is SQVTM and CDR2 is ANQGSEA in the germline V gene. The CDR3 totals 14 residues. The CDR3 loop reads CSVGTGGANQPQHF. The CDR3, as DNA: TGCAGCGTTGGGACAGGGGGCGCAAATCAGCCCCAGCATTTT.

Turning to this clone: Other DNA sequences of this sample code for an identical CDR3. This chain connects TRBV6-1 to TRBJ1-2, with no clear D. Germline loops: CDR1 MNHNS, CDR2 SASEGT. The CDR3 totals 11 residues. V was shortened by 2 bases and J by 8 bases, with 6 bases between the two germline ends. DNA for the CDR3: TGTGCCAGCAGTGAAAGCTTGGGCTACACCTTC. This translates into CASSESLGYTF.

CDR3 bases: TGTGCCAGCAGCCCTAGCGGCCTCAGGGAGACCCAGTACTTC. Amino acid sequence: CASSPSGLRETQYF. The J gene is TRBJ2-5, the V gene TRBV7-2; TRBD2 agrees at 7 bases. V shed 5 bases, J shed 5 bases, and the junction held 8 bases outside the gene matches. Per germline, CDR1 SGHTA and CDR2 FQGNSA. This CDR3 region has 14 residues.

This chain connects TRBV10-3 to TRBJ1-4; TRBD1 matches at 8 bases. CDR3 length: 14 residues. CDR1 and CDR2 (germline): ENHRY, SYGVKD. V lost 3 bases to trimming and J lost 8 bases; unmatched junction nucleotides: 5. The CDR3 reads CAISDGQGGEKLFF. The CDR3 region has the DNA TGTGCCATCAGTGACGGACAGGGAGGAGAAAAACTGTTTTTT.

This chain joins TRBV7-8 and TRBJ2-3; 8 bases align to TRBD2. Germline lookup yields CDR1 SGHVS and CDR2 FQNEAQ. V shed 1 base and J 7 bases; nucleotides not matched to a gene: 10. This CDR3 region has 16 residues. In nucleotides, the CDR3 is TGTGCCAGCAGCTTAGAATTGGGCGGGGGGAGGAATACGCAGTATTTT. It yields the protein CASSLELGGGRNTQYF. The entire variable domain, with the rest obtained from reference TRBV7-8 and TRBJ2-3, is as follows: GAGVSQSPRYKVAKRGQDVALRCDPISGHVSLFWYQQALGQGPEFLTYFQNEAQLDKSGLPSDRFFAERPEGSVSTLKIQRTQQEDSAVYLCASSLELGGGRNTQYFGPGTRLTVL.

The chain couples TRBV5-1 to TRBJ1-2; maybe TRBD1 (6 bases). The V end was cut by 2 bases, the J end by 0 bases, with 14 bases between. CDR1 and CDR2 (germline): SGHRS, YFSETQ. The CDR3 is 16 amino acids. CDR3 in DNA: TGCGCCAGCAGCTTCGGACAGACATCAGCTAACTATGGCTACACCTTC. Protein sequence: CASSFGQTSANYGYTF.

This chain connects TRBV2 to TRBJ2-1; 7 bases are shared with TRBD2. This CDR3 has 14 residues. Trimming took 2 bases from V and 4 from J; bases not matched to a gene: 2. The germline gives CDR1 SNHLY, CDR2 FYNNEI. The CDR3 loop reads CASSELAEYNEQFF. The DNA of the CDR3 is TGTGCCAGCAGTGAACTAGCGGAATACAATGAGCAGTTCTTC.

This clone was recorded once. This rearrangement joins TRBV2 to TRBJ1-6; 7 bases are a match to TRBD1. The CDR3 has 12 residues. V dropped 8 bases and J dropped 9; count of bases not matched to a gene: 4. Germline V gene lookup returns CDR1 SNHLY and CDR2 FYNNEI. CDR3 bases: TGTGCCAGCCGACAGGGAGGTTCACCCCTCCACTTT. This sequence encodes CASRQGGSPLHF. Full variable domain (missing parts from reference TRBV2 and TRBJ1-6): EPEVTQTPSHQVTQMGQEVILRCVPISNHLYFYWYRQILGQKVEFLVSFYNNEISEKSEIFDDQFSVERPDGSNFTLKIRSTKLEDSAMYFCASRQGGSPLHFGNGTRLTVT.

J is TRBJ1-1 and V is TRBV3-1 (or the pseudogene TRBV3-2); TRBD1 matches 8 bases. This CDR3 spans 13 amino acids. Per germline, CDR1 LGHDT and CDR2 YNNKEL (reference sequence). V gave up 7 bases and J gave up 5 bases; unmatched junction bases: 6. The CDR3 protein is CASTLTGETEAFF. CDR3 coding DNA: TGTGCCAGCACCCTGACAGGGGAAACTGAAGCTTTCTTT.

This sequence joins TRBV18 and TRBJ1-1, with 7 bases that match TRBD1. CDR3 length equals 15 residues. The V gene end was trimmed by 4 bases and the J gene end by 0 bases; junction bases not matched to a gene: 5. CDR1 is KGHSH, CDR2 LQKENI, per germline. In nucleotides, the CDR3 is TGTGCCAGCTCACTAACGGGACAGTTGAACACTGAAGCTTTCTTT. Its translation: CASSLTGQLNTEAFF.

A single count supports this clone. The rearrangement links TRBV11-2 to TRBJ1-6; D is ambiguous. With 6 bases removed from V and 8 bases from J, the gap between germline ends came to 11 bases. This CDR3 is 13 amino acids long. Germline V lookup: CDR1 SGHAT, CDR2 FQNNGV. CDR3 residues: CASSLQEDSPLHF. In DNA form, the CDR3 reads TGTGCCAGCAGTCTCCAGGAGGATTCACCCCTCCACTTT. Variable domain in full (rest from reference TRBV11-2 and TRBJ1-6): EAGVAQSPRYKIIEKRQSVAFWCNPISGHATLYWYQQILGQGPKLLIQFQNNGVVDDSQLPKDRFSAERLKGVDSTLKIQPAKLEDSAVYLCASSLQEDSPLHFGNGTRLTVT.

V and J are TRBV6-5 and TRBJ2-3; 7 bases are shared with TRBD1. V trimming: 11 bases; J trimming: 0 bases; junction bases outside the gene matches: 8. The CDR3 loop spans 14 amino acids. The germline CDR1 and CDR2 sequences are MNHEY and SVGAGI. CDR3 in DNA: TGTGCCGCAGGACAGGTGTCTAGCACAGATACGCAGTATTTT. Its translation: CAAGQVSSTDTQYF.

The CDR3 here is CASSSTGWRLGGYGYTF. The CDR3 DNA follows: TGTGCCAGCAGCTCGACAGGGTGGAGATTAGGTGGCTATGGCTACACCTTC. The chain couples TRBV5-6 to TRBJ1-2; 7 bases fit TRBD1. Unmatched junction bases numbered 15, after V lost 3 bases and J lost 4 bases. This CDR3 has 17 residues. Germline V gives CDR1 SGHDT, CDR2 YYEEEE.

The chain has TRBV29-1 and TRBJ1-1; possible D gene TRBD1, 6 bases. Trimming took off 4 bases at V and 5 bases at J, with 14 bases between the two ends. The germline V gene has CDR1 SQVTM and CDR2 ANQGSEA. The CDR3 spans 13 residues. CDR3 region: CSVVQGRLTEAFF. The CDR3 bases are TGCAGCGTTGTACAGGGTAGACTGACTGAAGCTTTCTTT.

The chain couples TRBV5-1 to TRBJ2-1, with 8 bases matching TRBD2. Germline V CDR1 and CDR2: SGHRS, YFSETQ. This CDR3 comprises 14 residues. The J segment lost 7 bases and the V segment lost 4 bases, leaving 7 bases of the junction unmatched. CDR3 sequence: CASSTRGGGNEQFF. CDR3 sequence (DNA): TGCGCCAGCAGCACACGGGGGGGTGGAAATGAGCAGTTCTTC.

The gene calls are TRBV6-5 and TRBJ1-4, with 7 bases fitting TRBD1. Germline trimming cut 5 bases from V and 1 base from J; bases unmatched to any gene: 1. This CDR3 has 14 amino acids. From germline, CDR1 is MNHEY and CDR2 SVGAGI. The CDR3 reads CASSRDRTNEKLFF. Here the CDR3 DNA reads TGTGCCAGCAGTAGGGACAGAACTAATGAAAAACTGTTTTTT.

The table lists this clone with a count of one. The chain has TRBV30 and TRBJ1-1; D is perhaps TRBD1 (5 bases). This CDR3 spans 13 amino acids. Germline-derived CDR1 and CDR2 are GTSNPN and SVGIG (reference sequence). Trimming stripped 1 base from V and 8 bases from J, with 14 bases between. The CDR3 loop is CAWSDPGLTEAFF. The DNA of the CDR3 is TGTGCCTGGAGTGACCCGGGACTAACCGAAGCTTTCTTT.

The genes are TRBV10-3 and TRBJ1-6, with D tentatively TRBD1 (6 bases). This CDR3 region has 13 residues. CDR1 and CDR2 from the germline V gene are ENHRY and SYGVKD. Trimming shortened V by 10 bases and J by 8 bases, and 15 bases separated the two germline ends. The CDR3 coding sequence is TGTGCCACGAGACAGGCCGTGGATTCACCCCTCCACTTT. Translating gives CATRQAVDSPLHF.

Of note for this clone: The junction differs from germline at one of its ends, possibly a read error. V is TRBV2 and J is TRBJ2-3; 8 bases line up with TRBD1. CDR1 SNHLY and CDR2 FYNNEI come from the germline V gene. CDR3 length: 13 residues. For the CDR3, the DNA is TGTGCCAGCGGTGACAGGGGTGAAGATACGCAGTATTTT. Amino acid sequence: CASGDRGEDTQYF.

The chain joins TRBV4-1 to TRBJ2-5, with 7 bases fitting TRBD2. Germline CDR1 MGHRA, CDR2 YSYEKL. J lost 7 bases, V lost 3 bases, and 11 bases had no gene match. CDR3 length: 15 residues. Here the CDR3 reads CASSHPPSPGGTQYF. CDR3 nucleotides: TGCGCCAGCAGCCACCCCCCCTCCCCGGGGGGGACCCAGTACTTC.

The rearrangement joins TRBV11-3 to TRBJ2-3; no definite D call. The CDR3 runs 14 residues. CDR1 SGHNT and CDR2 YENEEA come from the germline V gene. Deletions cut 7 bases from V and 5 bases from J, with 16 bases between. The CDR3 protein is CASTSRSSGDTQYF. DNA for the CDR3: TGTGCCAGCACCTCAAGGAGCAGTGGAGATACGCAGTATTTT.

The V and J genes are TRBV5-1 and TRBJ1-4; the match to TRBD1 covers 11 bases. The trim removed 3 bases at V and 0 bases at J, leaving 7 bases unmatched. The CDR3 runs 18 residues. The germline V gene encodes CDR1 SGHRS and CDR2 YFSETQ. DNA of the CDR3: TGCGCCAGCAGCTCACCCCCGGGACAGGGGGCAACTAATGAAAAACTGTTTTTT. Amino acid sequence: CASSSPPGQGATNEKLFF.